A selection of T cell receptor beta chains follows, all from one sample in a study of CD8 T cells in Susac syndrome. TCRdb reanalysed the immunoSEQ multiplex PCR reads using MiXCR and keeps one entry per CDR3 protein. The sample has about 100,000 distinct CDR3 sequences; 95% are singletons. Sequences were obtained from CD8+ T cells from PBMCs. The origin of the receptors is a human donor with Susac syndrome. Both conserved end residues are part of each CDR3. A D gene is named only where the DNA matches it firmly. Part of the rows lack a size; the others show once, few, many or a class for expanded clones.

cdr3_nt: TGTGCCAGCTCCCCCAACTTGAGCTCTGGAAACACCATATATTTT
cdr3_aa: CASSPNLSSGNTIYF
cdr3_length: 15
j_call: TRBJ1-3
v_call: TRBV9
clone_size: -
d_call: -

cdr3_nt: TGTGCCAGCAGCTTGGCCGGATTCACCGGGGAGCTGTTTTTT
cdr3_aa: CASSLAGFTGELFF
cdr3_length: 14
j_call: TRBJ2-2
v_call: TRBV5-4
clone_size: -
d_call: -

cdr3_nt: TGTGCCAGCAGTGGCGATTGGGAGCAGTTCTTC
cdr3_aa: CASSGDWEQFF
cdr3_length: 11
j_call: TRBJ2-1
v_call: TRBV25-1
clone_size: -
d_call: -

cdr3_nt: TGTGCCAGCTCAATGGTAGGGGGAAAAGAGACCCAGTACTTC
cdr3_aa: CASSMVGGKETQYF
cdr3_length: 14
j_call: TRBJ2-5
v_call: TRBV25-1
clone_size: -
d_call: -

cdr3_nt: TGCAGTGGGGGACAGACCACAGATACGCAGTATTTT
cdr3_aa: CSGGQTTDTQYF
cdr3_length: 12
j_call: TRBJ2-3
v_call: TRBV20-1
clone_size: -
d_call: TRBD1

cdr3_nt: TGTGCCAGCAGGAACTCCGCTAACTATGGCTACACCTTC
cdr3_aa: CASRNSANYGYTF
cdr3_length: 13
j_call: TRBJ1-2
v_call: TRBV7-9
clone_size: -
d_call: -

cdr3_nt: TGCGCCAGCAGCCAAGGGGGGACAGGGGATCCGCAGTATTTT
cdr3_aa: CASSQGGTGDPQYF
cdr3_length: 14
j_call: TRBJ2-3
v_call: TRBV4-1
clone_size: -
d_call: TRBD1

cdr3_nt: TGTGCCAGCAGCCCGTACGGACAGGGGGCGTACGAGCAGTACTTC
cdr3_aa: CASSPYGQGAYEQYF
cdr3_length: 15
j_call: TRBJ2-7
v_call: TRBV3-1
clone_size: -
d_call: TRBD1

cdr3_nt: TGTGCCACAGAAGGGCCCGACGTAGGCTATGGCTACACCTTC
cdr3_aa: CATEGPDVGYGYTF
cdr3_length: 14
j_call: TRBJ1-2
v_call: TRBV15
clone_size: -
d_call: -

cdr3_nt: TGTGCCAGCAGTTTAGGCCAGGGTAGCAATCAGCCCCAGCATTTT
cdr3_aa: CASSLGQGSNQPQHF
cdr3_length: 15
j_call: TRBJ1-5
v_call: TRBV28
clone_size: few
d_call: -

cdr3_nt: TGTGCCAGCGGGGGACAGGGGTCTCTTTATGCCAAAAACATTCAGTACTTC
cdr3_aa: CASGGQGSLYAKNIQYF
cdr3_length: 17
j_call: TRBJ2-4
v_call: TRBV28
clone_size: once
d_call: TRBD1

cdr3_nt: TGCGCCAGCAGTCAAATAGGGACGGGGAATCAGCCCCAGCATTTT
cdr3_aa: CASSQIGTGNQPQHF
cdr3_length: 15
j_call: TRBJ1-5
v_call: TRBV23-1
clone_size: once
d_call: -

cdr3_nt: TGTGCCAGCAGCCCAGGGACAGCGGATCGAGGCTACACCTTC
cdr3_aa: CASSPGTADRGYTF
cdr3_length: 14
j_call: TRBJ1-2
v_call: TRBV7-3
clone_size: -
d_call: TRBD1

cdr3_nt: TGTGCCAGCAGTTCCCCGGGACTGAGGGTCAATGAGCAGTTCTTC
cdr3_aa: CASSSPGLRVNEQFF
cdr3_length: 15
j_call: TRBJ2-1
v_call: TRBV28
clone_size: -
d_call: -

cdr3_nt: TGTGCCATTCGGAGGCTAGCGGAAGAGACCCAGTACTTC
cdr3_aa: CAIRRLAEETQYF
cdr3_length: 13
j_call: TRBJ2-5
v_call: TRBV5-4
clone_size: -
d_call: TRBD2

cdr3_nt: TGTGCCAGCAGCGAGGGCCGAAGAGTGGGCGAGCAGTACTTC
cdr3_aa: CASSEGRRVGEQYF
cdr3_length: 14
j_call: TRBJ2-7
v_call: TRBV12-3/TRBV12-4
clone_size: -
d_call: -

cdr3_nt: TGTGCCAGCAGCTTCTCGGGACAGGGCACCTACGAGCAGTACTTC
cdr3_aa: CASSFSGQGTYEQYF
cdr3_length: 15
j_call: TRBJ2-7
v_call: TRBV7-9
clone_size: -
d_call: TRBD1

cdr3_nt: TGTGCCAGCAGTGAAACTGACAGGGGTTACACCGGGGAGCTGTTTTTT
cdr3_aa: CASSETDRGYTGELFF
cdr3_length: 16
j_call: TRBJ2-2
v_call: TRBV2
clone_size: -
d_call: TRBD1

cdr3_nt: TGCAGCGTTGAACTAGAGAATCCCTACGAGCAGTACTTC
cdr3_aa: CSVELENPYEQYF
cdr3_length: 13
j_call: TRBJ2-7
v_call: TRBV29-1
clone_size: -
d_call: -

cdr3_nt: TGCAGCTCGGGGGGGTCCGAGCGGTTCTTC
cdr3_aa: CSSGGSERFF
cdr3_length: 10
j_call: TRBJ2-1
v_call: TRBV29-1
clone_size: -
d_call: TRBD2

cdr3_nt: TGTGCCAGCAGCTTACGGCTAGCGGGGACAGATACGCAGTATTTT
cdr3_aa: CASSLRLAGTDTQYF
cdr3_length: 15
j_call: TRBJ2-3
v_call: TRBV13
clone_size: -
d_call: TRBD2

cdr3_nt: TGTGCCAGCCGGAGGGGCTCTGGGGCCAACGTCCTGACTTTC
cdr3_aa: CASRRGSGANVLTF
cdr3_length: 14
j_call: TRBJ2-6
v_call: TRBV12-3/TRBV12-4
clone_size: few
d_call: -

cdr3_nt: TGCAGTGCCCCGACTAGCGTAGTAGGGTACAATGAGCAGTTCTTC
cdr3_aa: CSAPTSVVGYNEQFF
cdr3_length: 15
j_call: TRBJ2-1
v_call: TRBV20-1
clone_size: -
d_call: TRBD2

cdr3_nt: TGTGCCAGTAGCCCAGCGCGTGCGGGTATGAACACTGAAGCTTTCTTT
cdr3_aa: CASSPARAGMNTEAFF
cdr3_length: 16
j_call: TRBJ1-1
v_call: TRBV19
clone_size: -
d_call: -

cdr3_nt: TGCAGTGCTAGTGACCGGGACAGGGGGTTGCAATACTTC
cdr3_aa: CSASDRDRGLQYF
cdr3_length: 13
j_call: TRBJ2-7
v_call: TRBV20-1
clone_size: once
d_call: TRBD1

cdr3_nt: TGCAGTGCGGGACAGGGGTACGAGCAGTACTTC
cdr3_aa: CSAGQGYEQYF
cdr3_length: 11
j_call: TRBJ2-7
v_call: TRBV20-1
clone_size: -
d_call: TRBD1

cdr3_nt: TGTGCCAGCAGTTTCAGTCACGACAATGAGCAGTTCTTC
cdr3_aa: CASSFSHDNEQFF
cdr3_length: 13
j_call: TRBJ2-1
v_call: TRBV12-3/TRBV12-4
clone_size: -
d_call: -

cdr3_nt: TGCAGCGTTGCGAGCATGAACACTGAAGCTTTCTTT
cdr3_aa: CSVASMNTEAFF
cdr3_length: 12
j_call: TRBJ1-1
v_call: TRBV29-1
clone_size: -
d_call: -

cdr3_nt: TGTGCCAGCGGGATTACGACAGGGGGGAATTCACCCCTCCACTTT
cdr3_aa: CASGITTGGNSPLHF
cdr3_length: 15
j_call: TRBJ1-6
v_call: TRBV7-2
clone_size: -
d_call: TRBD1

cdr3_nt: TGTGCCAGCAGCTTAGAACGGGAGAAACCCTACGAGCAGTACTTC
cdr3_aa: CASSLEREKPYEQYF
cdr3_length: 15
j_call: TRBJ2-7
v_call: TRBV7-9
clone_size: -
d_call: -

cdr3_nt: TGTGCCAGCAGTCCAGGACTAGTCTACGAGCAGTACTTC
cdr3_aa: CASSPGLVYEQYF
cdr3_length: 13
j_call: TRBJ2-7
v_call: TRBV27
clone_size: -
d_call: TRBD2

cdr3_nt: TGCGCCAGCAGCTTACAGGGGGAAGGCTATGGCTACACCTTC
cdr3_aa: CASSLQGEGYGYTF
cdr3_length: 14
j_call: TRBJ1-2
v_call: TRBV5-1
clone_size: -
d_call: TRBD1

cdr3_nt: TGTGCCAGCACGGCGGGAGGGGGAGATACGCAGTATTTT
cdr3_aa: CASTAGGGDTQYF
cdr3_length: 13
j_call: TRBJ2-3
v_call: TRBV6-5
clone_size: -
d_call: TRBD2

cdr3_nt: TGTGCCAGCGTAGGGACAGCAAAAAACATTCAGTACTTC
cdr3_aa: CASVGTAKNIQYF
cdr3_length: 13
j_call: TRBJ2-4
v_call: TRBV7-9
clone_size: -
d_call: TRBD1

cdr3_nt: TGCGCCAGCAGCTTCTCCTCCGGGGGAAGCTACGAGCAGTACTTC
cdr3_aa: CASSFSSGGSYEQYF
cdr3_length: 15
j_call: TRBJ2-7
v_call: TRBV4-1
clone_size: -
d_call: -

cdr3_nt: TGCGCCAGCAGCTTGGATGGGGCCTACGAGCAGTACTTC
cdr3_aa: CASSLDGAYEQYF
cdr3_length: 13
j_call: TRBJ2-7
v_call: TRBV5-1
clone_size: -
d_call: -

cdr3_nt: TGCGCCAGCCCCCACCCGGGGAGGAACACTGAAGCTTTCTTT
cdr3_aa: CASPHPGRNTEAFF
cdr3_length: 14
j_call: TRBJ1-1
v_call: TRBV23-1
clone_size: -
d_call: -

cdr3_nt: TGTGCTAGTGGTTTGGTAAGCGGGAGTAGACAATTCTTC
cdr3_aa: CASGLVSGSRQFF
cdr3_length: 13
j_call: TRBJ2-1
v_call: TRBV12-5
clone_size: -
d_call: TRBD2

cdr3_nt: TGTGCCAGCAGTCCAACCCAGGGAAATGGCTACACCTTC
cdr3_aa: CASSPTQGNGYTF
cdr3_length: 13
j_call: TRBJ1-2
v_call: TRBV6-5
clone_size: -
d_call: -

cdr3_nt: TGTGCCTGGAGTGTACTGAGAGGGCTTGGCTACACCTTC
cdr3_aa: CAWSVLRGLGYTF
cdr3_length: 13
j_call: TRBJ1-2
v_call: TRBV30
clone_size: -
d_call: -

cdr3_nt: TGTGCCAGCAGCCAAGACCGGCGGTCCGGATCCCGAATGAACACTGAAGCTTTCTTT
cdr3_aa: CASSQDRRSGSRMNTEAFF
cdr3_length: 19
j_call: TRBJ1-1
v_call: TRBV3-1
clone_size: -
d_call: -

cdr3_nt: TGTGCCAGCAGCCAAGCAAGGGGCAATCAGCCCCAGCATTTT
cdr3_aa: CASSQARGNQPQHF
cdr3_length: 14
j_call: TRBJ1-5
v_call: TRBV3-1
clone_size: -
d_call: -

cdr3_nt: TGCAGCGTGCTAGCGGGAGGGCGGGAGACCCAGTACTTC
cdr3_aa: CSVLAGGRETQYF
cdr3_length: 13
j_call: TRBJ2-5
v_call: TRBV29-1
clone_size: -
d_call: TRBD2